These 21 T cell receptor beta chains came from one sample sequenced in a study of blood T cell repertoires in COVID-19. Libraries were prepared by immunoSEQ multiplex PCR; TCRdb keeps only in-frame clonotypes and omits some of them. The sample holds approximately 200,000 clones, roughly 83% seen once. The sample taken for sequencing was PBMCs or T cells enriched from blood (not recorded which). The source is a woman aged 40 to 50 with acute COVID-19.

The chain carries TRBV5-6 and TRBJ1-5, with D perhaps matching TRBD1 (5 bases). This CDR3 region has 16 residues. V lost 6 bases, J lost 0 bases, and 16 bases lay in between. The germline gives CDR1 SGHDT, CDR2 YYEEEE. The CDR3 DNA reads TGTGCCAGCACCCTCGCCGGGGGTTATAGCAATCAGCCCCAGCATTTT. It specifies CASTLAGGYSNQPQHF.

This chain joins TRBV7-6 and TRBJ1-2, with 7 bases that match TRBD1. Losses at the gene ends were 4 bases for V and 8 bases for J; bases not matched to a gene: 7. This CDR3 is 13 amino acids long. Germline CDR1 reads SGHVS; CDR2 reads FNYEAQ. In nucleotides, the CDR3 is TGTGCCAGCAGCTCAGGGGGGATCTACGGCTACACCTTC. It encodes CASSSGGIYGYTF.

CDR3 in amino acids: CASSYAGGNNQPQHF. The CDR3 nucleotides read TGTGCCAGCAGTTACGCAGGGGGGAACAATCAGCCCCAGCATTTT. The V gene is TRBV6-2 or TRBV6-3, the J gene TRBJ1-5, with TRBD1 matching over 7 bases. J gave up 3 bases and V 2 bases, and 4 bases lay outside the gene matches. Germline V gene lookup returns CDR1 MNHEY and CDR2 SVGEGT. CDR3 size: 15 residues.

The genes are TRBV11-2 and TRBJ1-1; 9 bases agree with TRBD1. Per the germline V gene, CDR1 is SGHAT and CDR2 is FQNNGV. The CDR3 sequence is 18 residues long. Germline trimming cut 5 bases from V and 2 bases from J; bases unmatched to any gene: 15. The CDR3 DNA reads TGTGCCAGCAGCCCCCGACGACAGGGGGTATACGATAACACTGAAGCTTTCTTT. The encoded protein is CASSPRRQGVYDNTEAFF.

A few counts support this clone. CDR3 residues: CASSFSTGQGSETQYF. In DNA, the CDR3 is TGTGCCAGCAGCTTTAGCACGGGACAGGGGTCAGAGACCCAGTACTTC. J is TRBJ2-5 and V is TRBV7-6, with TRBD1 matching 10 bases. CDR3 size: 16 residues. Germline lookup yields CDR1 SGHVS and CDR2 FNYEAQ. With 3 bases clipped from V and 4 bases from J, the junction kept 8 bases outside the gene matches.

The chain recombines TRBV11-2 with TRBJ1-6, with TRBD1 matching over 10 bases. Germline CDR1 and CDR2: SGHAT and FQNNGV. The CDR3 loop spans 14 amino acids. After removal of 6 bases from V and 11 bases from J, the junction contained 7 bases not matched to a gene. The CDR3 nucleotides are TGTGCCAGCAGTGCGGGACAGGGGCTCCCACCCCTCCACTTT. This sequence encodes CASSAGQGLPPLHF.

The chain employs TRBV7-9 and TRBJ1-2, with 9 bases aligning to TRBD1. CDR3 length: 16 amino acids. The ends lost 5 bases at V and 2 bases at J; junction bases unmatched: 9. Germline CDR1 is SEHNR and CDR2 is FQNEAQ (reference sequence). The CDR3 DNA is TGTGCCAGCAGCACAAGAGGGACAGGGCTCAACTATGGCTACACCTTC. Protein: CASSTRGTGLNYGYTF.

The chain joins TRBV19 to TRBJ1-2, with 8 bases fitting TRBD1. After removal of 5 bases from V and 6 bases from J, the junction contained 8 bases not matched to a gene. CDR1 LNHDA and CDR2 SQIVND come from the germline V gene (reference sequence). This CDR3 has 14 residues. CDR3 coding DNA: TGTGCCAGTAGTCTTAGGACAGGGCGGAATGGCTACACCTTC. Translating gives CASSLRTGRNGYTF.

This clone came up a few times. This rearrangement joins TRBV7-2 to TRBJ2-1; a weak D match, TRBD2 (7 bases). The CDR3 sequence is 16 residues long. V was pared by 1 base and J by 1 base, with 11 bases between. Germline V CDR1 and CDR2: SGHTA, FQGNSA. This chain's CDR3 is CASSLVRGGSYNEQFF. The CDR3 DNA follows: TGTGCCAGCAGCTTAGTCAGGGGAGGGTCCTACAATGAGCAGTTCTTC.

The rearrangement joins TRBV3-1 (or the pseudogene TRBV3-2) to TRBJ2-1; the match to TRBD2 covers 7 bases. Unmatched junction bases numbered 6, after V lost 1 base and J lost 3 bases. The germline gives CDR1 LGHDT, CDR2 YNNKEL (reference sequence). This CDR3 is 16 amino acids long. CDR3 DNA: TGTGCCAGCAGCCAAGTTGCTAGCGGCATCTACAATGAGCAGTTCTTC. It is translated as CASSQVASGIYNEQFF.

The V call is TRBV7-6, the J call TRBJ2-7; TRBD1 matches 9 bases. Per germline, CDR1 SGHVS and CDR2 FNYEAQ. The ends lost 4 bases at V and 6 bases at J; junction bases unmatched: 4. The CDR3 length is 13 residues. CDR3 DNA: TGTGCCAGCAGCTGGGGACAGGGCAGCGAGCAGTACTTC. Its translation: CASSWGQGSEQYF.

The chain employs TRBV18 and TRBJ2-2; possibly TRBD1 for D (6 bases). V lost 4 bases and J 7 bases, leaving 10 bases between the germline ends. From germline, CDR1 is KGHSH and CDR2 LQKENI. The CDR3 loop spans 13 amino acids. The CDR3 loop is CASSLQGHGELFF. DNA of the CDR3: TGTGCCAGCTCACTACAGGGTCACGGGGAGCTGTTTTTT.

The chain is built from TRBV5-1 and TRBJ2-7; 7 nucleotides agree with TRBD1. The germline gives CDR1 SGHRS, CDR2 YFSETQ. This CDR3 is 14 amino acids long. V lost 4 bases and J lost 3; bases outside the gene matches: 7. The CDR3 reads CASSPSGQHYEQYF. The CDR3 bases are TGCGCCAGCAGCCCATCGGGACAGCACTACGAGCAGTACTTC.

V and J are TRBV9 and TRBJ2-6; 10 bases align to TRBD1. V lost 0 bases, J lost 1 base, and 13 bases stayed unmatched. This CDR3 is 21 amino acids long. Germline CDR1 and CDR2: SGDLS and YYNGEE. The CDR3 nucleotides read TGTGCCAGCAGCGTAGCCCTTAATCGGGACAGGGGTCGATCTGGGGCCAACGTCCTGACTTTC. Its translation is CASSVALNRDRGRSGANVLTF.

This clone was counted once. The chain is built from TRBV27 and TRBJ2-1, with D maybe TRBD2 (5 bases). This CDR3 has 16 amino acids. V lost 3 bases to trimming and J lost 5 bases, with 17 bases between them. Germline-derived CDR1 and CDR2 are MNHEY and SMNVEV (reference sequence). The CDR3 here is CASSFYSALGNNEQFF. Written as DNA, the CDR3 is TGTGCCAGCAGTTTTTATAGCGCCCTTGGGAACAATGAGCAGTTCTTC.

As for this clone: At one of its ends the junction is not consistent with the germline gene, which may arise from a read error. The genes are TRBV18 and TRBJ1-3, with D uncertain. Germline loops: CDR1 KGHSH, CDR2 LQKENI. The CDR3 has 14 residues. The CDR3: CASSPSDFTPRWSF. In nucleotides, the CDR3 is TGTGCCAGCTCACCCTCCGATTTCACCCCCCGGTGGAGTTTT.

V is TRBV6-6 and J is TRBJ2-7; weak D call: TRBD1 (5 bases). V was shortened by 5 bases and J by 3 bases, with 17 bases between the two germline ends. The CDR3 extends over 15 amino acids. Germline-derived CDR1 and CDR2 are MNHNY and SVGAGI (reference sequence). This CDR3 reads CASSQSFRQNYEQYF. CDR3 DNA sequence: TGTGCCAGCAGTCAATCATTCAGACAGAACTACGAGCAGTACTTC.

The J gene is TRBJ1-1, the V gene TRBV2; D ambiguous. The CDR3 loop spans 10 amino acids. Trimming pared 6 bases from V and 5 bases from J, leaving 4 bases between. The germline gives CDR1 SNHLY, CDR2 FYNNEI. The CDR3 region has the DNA TGTGCCAGCAGCGAGACTGAAGCTTTCTTT. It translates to CASSETEAFF. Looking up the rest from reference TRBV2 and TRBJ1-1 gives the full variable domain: EPEVTQTPSHQVTQMGQEVILRCVPISNHLYFYWYRQILGQKVEFLVSFYNNEISEKSEIFDDQFSVERPDGSNFTLKIRSTKLEDSAMYFCASSETEAFFGQGTRLTVV.

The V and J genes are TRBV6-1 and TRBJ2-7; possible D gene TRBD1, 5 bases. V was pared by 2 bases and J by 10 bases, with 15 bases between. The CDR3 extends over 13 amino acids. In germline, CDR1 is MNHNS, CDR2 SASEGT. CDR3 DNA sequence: TGTGCCAGCAGTGAAAGTGTCAGGGCGGAACAGTACTTC. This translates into CASSESVRAEQYF.

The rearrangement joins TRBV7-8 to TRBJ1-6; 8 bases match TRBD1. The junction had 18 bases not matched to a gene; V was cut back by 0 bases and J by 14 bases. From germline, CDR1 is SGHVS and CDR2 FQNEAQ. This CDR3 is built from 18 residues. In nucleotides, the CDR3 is TGTGCCAGCAGCTTAGCATTCCCGCTGGACAGGGCCCGGAAATCCCTCCACTTT. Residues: CASSLAFPLDRARKSLHF.

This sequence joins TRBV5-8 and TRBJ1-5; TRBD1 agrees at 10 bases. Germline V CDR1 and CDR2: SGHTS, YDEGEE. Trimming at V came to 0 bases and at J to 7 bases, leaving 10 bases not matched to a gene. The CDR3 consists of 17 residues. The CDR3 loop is CASSLEGTGAARQPQHF. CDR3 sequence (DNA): TGTGCCAGCAGCTTGGAGGGGACAGGGGCCGCCCGACAGCCCCAGCATTTT.